This T cell receptor beta chain was sequenced for a study of Tregs in tolerant kidney transplant recipients (dated by TCRdb to the late 2010s). Broadly, across the study: Related donors were used in the transplants with nonmyeloablative bone marrow transplantation, and mixed chimerism was transient in the human trials. The study applied TCRbeta sequencing to find donor-specific regulatory T cells before combined kidney and bone marrow transplantation and then followed those same cells after transplant.

The germline V end is reduced by 3 bases and the J end by 2 bases; junction bases left unmatched: 5. Including the terminal cysteine and phenylalanine, the CDR3 comprises 16 residues. Only the CDR3 DNA is retained, 48 bases long and in frame from the first base. CDR1 and CDR2 are drawn from the germline V gene: ENHRY, SYGVKD. This clone appeared once. It lacks a known antigen. Per-base quality was not reported, and no clone a single base away is much larger than it. The time point label on this specimen signifies: blood sample drawn before combined kidney and bone marrow transplant. Thawed PBMCs were FACS-sorted into unstimulated Tregs (CD4+CD25+CD127-), CD4+ non-Tregs (CD4+CD25-), CD4 cells and CD8 cells. Patients were 4 combined kidney and bone marrow transplant recipients from the ITN036ST trial, and only these trial subjects had samples available. Healthy control blood was processed to PBMCs by Ficoll density gradient and cryopreserved, and patient PBMCs were collected before and after transplant.

For TCRbeta CDR3 sequencing, genomic DNA from the sorted cells was extracted using the QIAGEN DNeasy Blood and Tissue Kit. High-throughput TCRbeta CDR3 sequencing, including PCR amplification with bias correction and internal controls, was performed commercially through immunoSEQ. In the original analysis: Unique productive TCRbeta sequences were defined by CDR3 nucleotide sequence where primers matched, and otherwise by CDR3 amino acid sequence together with Vbeta and Jbeta genes. Sorting error was corrected by removing sequences shared between sorted populations at a frequency ratio of 2:1 or less, and the remaining shared sequences were assigned to the higher population. A sequence counted as donor-reactive if, in CFSE-low cells, the sequence had a frequency of at least 0.01% and was expanded at least 5-fold compared with unstimulated cells. Repertoire divergence was quantified by Jensen-Shannon divergence using the top 100 TCRbeta sequences ranked by frequency. For samples with multiple sequencing runs, sorting error was corrected in each run separately before the runs were combined. TCRdb stores this immuneACCESS table with in-frame sequences only. Part of the clones is absent; in the studies checked, under half of the shortfall reflects unresolved V genes, and no reason is known for the rest. The DNA was the basis for D and trimming; V, J and clone size are from that table. The sample table lists about 69,000 clones, about 89% of them with a count of one. The ten largest clonotypes hold approximately 0.36% of the sample.

Study-wide findings and limitations: The study was constrained by small patient numbers, and validation of the findings is required in larger populations and under other immunosuppression protocols. Expanding Tregs with activated donor B cells appeared to identify the most biologically relevant and donor-specific TCRbeta repertoire. Biological reproducibility was not directly assessed, although technical replication error appeared to be minimal. In tolerant patients, donor-specific Tregs expanded more than Tregs overall, which suggests antigen-driven rather than nonspecific expansion. For some patients, the PCR primers changed as time went on, which meant samples from those patients could not be compared with one another at the nucleotide level.

The sequence is built from TRBV10-3 and TRBJ2-3; 10 of the junction bases match TRBD2. This sequence originates from a human donor who received a combined kidney and bone marrow transplant. The starting material was CD4+ T cells from blood, obtained before the transplant. The bases are TGTGCCATCAGTGATATCGGGACTAGCGCCACAGATACGCAGTATTTT. This translates into CAISDIGTSATDTQYF.